Here is one T cell receptor beta chain with its context. The CDR3 is made up of 15 amino acids. V gave up 0 bases and J gave up 3 bases; unmatched junction bases: 3. The germline CDR1 and CDR2 sequences are SGDLS and YYNGEE. This entry belongs to a study of blood T cell repertoires in COVID-19. Study-wide context: Samples of COVID-19 (acute and convalescent) were obtained from the United States, Italy and Spain. Sources were T cells, B-cell-depleted T cells, or PBMCs; the material itself was cDNA or gDNA.

In the study's own analysis: Amplification from reference gene primers served as the basis for estimated nucleated cell counts. The data were produced by immunoSEQ multiplex PCR, yet TCRdb's version contains in-frame clones alone and is incomplete. The V and J calls and clone size are taken from that table; D and trimming were inferred from the DNA. The sample has 160,000 or so clones; approximately 91% are singletons. V is TRBV9 and J is TRBJ2-1, with TRBD2 identical over 7 bases. The sequencing input was peripheral blood. This TCR was recovered from a man aged 18 to 29 with acute or convalescent COVID-19. The CDR3 DNA reads TGTGCCAGCAGCGTAGGGGCTAGCGGCTACAATGAGCAGTTCTTC. It is translated as CASSVGASGYNEQFF.